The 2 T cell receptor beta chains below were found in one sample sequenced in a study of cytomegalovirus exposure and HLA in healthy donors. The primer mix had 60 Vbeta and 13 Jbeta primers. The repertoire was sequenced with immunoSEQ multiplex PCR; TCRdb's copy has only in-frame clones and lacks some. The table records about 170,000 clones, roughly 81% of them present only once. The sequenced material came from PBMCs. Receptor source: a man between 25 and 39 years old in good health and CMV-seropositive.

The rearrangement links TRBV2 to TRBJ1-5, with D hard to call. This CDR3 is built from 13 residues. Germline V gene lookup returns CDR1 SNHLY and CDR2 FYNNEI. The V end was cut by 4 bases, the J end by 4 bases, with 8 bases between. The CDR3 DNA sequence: TGTGCCAGCAGTGGTCAGGCGAATCAGCCCCAGCATTTT. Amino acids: CASSGQANQPQHF.

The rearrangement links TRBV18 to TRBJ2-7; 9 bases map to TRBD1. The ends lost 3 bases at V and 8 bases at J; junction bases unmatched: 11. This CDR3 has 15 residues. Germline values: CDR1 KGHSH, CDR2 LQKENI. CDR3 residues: CASSPTGTGPRQQYV. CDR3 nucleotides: TGTGCCAGCTCACCCACCGGGACAGGGCCCAGACAGCAGTACGTC.